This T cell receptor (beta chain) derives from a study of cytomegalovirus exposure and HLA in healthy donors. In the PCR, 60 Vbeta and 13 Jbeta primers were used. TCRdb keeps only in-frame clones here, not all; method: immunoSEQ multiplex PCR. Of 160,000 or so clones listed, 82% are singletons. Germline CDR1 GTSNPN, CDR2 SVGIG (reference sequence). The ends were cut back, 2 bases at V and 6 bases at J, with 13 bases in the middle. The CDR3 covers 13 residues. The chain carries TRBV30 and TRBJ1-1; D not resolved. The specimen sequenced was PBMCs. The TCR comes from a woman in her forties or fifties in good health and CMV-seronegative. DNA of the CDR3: TGTGCCTGGAGTTCAGCAGGTCTGGCTGAAGCTTTCTTT. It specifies CAWSSAGLAEAFF.